Listed here is a single T cell receptor beta chain. Its target is not known. For each subset, genomic DNA was distributed in equal portions over several immunoSEQ plates. The assay was immunoSEQ multiplex PCR, and TCRdb's table has in-frame clones only and misses some. The sample shows more than 1,200,000 clones, roughly 98.5% of them seen only once. These data originate in a study of shared clonotypes between healthy human individuals. Naive CD4+ cells were CD45RA-selected; the remaining cells were memory. CDR1 and CDR2 from the germline V gene are MDHEN and SYDVKM. V lost 5 bases to trimming and J lost 2 bases; unmatched junction nucleotides: 7. CDR3 size: 15 residues. Regarding the study as a whole: Some clonotypes were shared by all four sorted-subset donors, while others were not shared. The non-shared ones had lower generation probabilities than the shared ones.

The genes are TRBV28 and TRBJ2-7; the match to TRBD1 covers 9 bases. Sequenced sample: naive CD4+ T cells sorted from blood. Described subset: CD45RA+ positively selected. This clonotype was sampled from a man aged 25 to 40 in good health. The CDR3 DNA sequence: TGTGCCAGCAGTGCCTTAGGGACAGGGACCTACGAGCAGTACTTC. Its translation is CASSALGTGTYEQYF.